This T cell receptor beta chain was profiled in a study of cytomegalovirus exposure and HLA in healthy donors. CDR1 is SGHDT and CDR2 is YYEEEE in the germline V gene. V was shortened by 4 bases and J by 2 bases, with 13 bases between the two germline ends. The CDR3 length is 15 residues. Turning to this clone: The antigen remains unidentified.

A multiplex PCR was run with 60 Vbeta primers and 13 Jbeta primers. Method: immunoSEQ multiplex PCR; TCRdb's copy keeps in-frame clones and lacks some. The record lists some 43,000 clones, of which the ten most abundant hold under 2%. Study conclusions and caveats: TCR beta sequences reportedly predicted most subjects' HLA-A and HLA-B alleles accurately. It was reported in a later analysis that an Asian-associated ancestry cluster showed fewer N-insertions than the approximately 670-donor mean.

Sequenced: PBMCs. The clonotype comes from a woman in her 30s in good health and CMV-seronegative. The chain employs TRBV5-6 and TRBJ2-1, with D hard to call. The CDR3 loop is CASSAQTTPYNEQFF. The CDR3 DNA follows: TGTGCCAGCAGCGCGCAGACGACACCCTACAATGAGCAGTTCTTC. Together with reference TRBV5-6 and TRBJ2-1, the CDR3 gives the full variable domain: DAGVTQSPTHLIKTRGQQVTLRCSPKSGHDTVSWYQQALGQGPQFIFQYYEEEERQRGNFPDRFSGHQFPNYSSELNVNALLLGDSALYLCASSAQTTPYNEQFFGPGTRLTVL.